A single sample is the source of the 8 T cell receptor beta chains below, sequenced in a study of blood T cell repertoires in COVID-19. Clones were read by immunoSEQ multiplex PCR, and TCRdb kept only the in-frame ones, dropping some. The sample carries around 180,000 clones, roughly 80% recorded once. Sequenced: peripheral blood. These receptors were taken from a woman in her twenties or thirties with acute or convalescent COVID-19.

The chain recombines TRBV2 with TRBJ2-2; weak D call: TRBD1 (5 bases). V was trimmed by 3 bases and J by 6 bases, leaving 8 bases between them. This CDR3 has 13 amino acids. Germline CDR1 and CDR2: SNHLY and FYNNEI. For the CDR3, the DNA is TGTGCCAGCAGTGACAGGGCCCCCGGGGAGCTGTTTTTT. Translation: CASSDRAPGELFF.

This clone occurred once. This chain joins TRBV19 and TRBJ2-5, with D possibly matching TRBD2 (6 bases). Trimming stripped 5 bases from V and 7 bases from J, with 11 bases between. Germline CDR1 reads LNHDA; CDR2 reads SQIVND (reference sequence). There are 12 residues in the CDR3. CDR3 DNA: TGTGCCAGTAGTGACGGAGGGGTGACCCAGTACTTC. Residues: CASSDGGVTQYF.

The rearrangement uses TRBV20-1 and TRBJ1-2; unclear D gene. Germline V lookup: CDR1 DFQATT, CDR2 SNEGSKA (reference sequence). The V end was cut by 0 bases, the J end by 7 bases, with 6 bases between. The CDR3 is 11 amino acids. CDR3 nucleotide sequence: TGCAGTGCTAGAGACGTTCGTGGCTACACCTTC. It codes for CSARDVRGYTF.

The V and J genes are TRBV6-5 and TRBJ1-1; D is uncertain. The V end was cut by 0 bases, the J end by 1 base, with 3 bases between. Per the germline V gene, CDR1 is MNHEY and CDR2 is SVGAGI. The CDR3 covers 13 residues. CDR3: CASSYSRNTEAFF. For the CDR3, the DNA is TGTGCCAGCAGTTACTCGCGGAACACTGAAGCTTTCTTT.

The V call is TRBV5-8, the J call TRBJ1-6; D may be TRBD1 (6 bases). The V and J ends lost 4 bases and 8 bases respectively, with 25 bases between them. The germline CDR1 and CDR2 sequences are SGHTS and YDEGEE. The CDR3 totals 18 residues. CDR3: CASSHLIRGAPVHSPLHF. CDR3 coding DNA: TGTGCCAGCAGCCACCTAATCAGGGGCGCGCCGGTCCATTCACCCCTCCACTTT.

V gene TRBV28 combines with J gene TRBJ2-7; possibly TRBD2 for D (6 bases). The germline CDR1 and CDR2 sequences are MDHEN and SYDVKM. The CDR3 consists of 16 residues. The V and J ends lost 4 bases and 2 bases respectively, with 18 bases between them. CDR3 amino acids: CASSSLSPGVAYEQYF. The CDR3 nucleotides are TGTGCCAGCAGTTCCCTCTCCCCGGGAGTCGCCTACGAGCAGTACTTC.

The V gene is TRBV4-2, the J gene TRBJ2-7; possibly TRBD2 for D (5 bases). CDR3 length equals 16 residues. Trimming removed 3 bases at V and 2 bases at J, with 17 bases between. Germline values: CDR1 LGHNA, CDR2 YNFKEQ. The CDR3 loop reads CASSQDRPNGAYEQYF. CDR3 coding DNA: TGTGCCAGCAGCCAGGATCGACCAAACGGGGCCTACGAGCAGTACTTC.

The V call is TRBV19, the J call TRBJ1-3, with a weak D call TRBD1 (5 bases). This CDR3 spans 16 amino acids. Per the germline V gene, CDR1 is LNHDA and CDR2 is SQIVND (reference sequence). Trimming pared 6 bases from V and 0 bases from J, leaving 15 bases between. The CDR3 is CASSILRQRSGNTIYF. CDR3 in DNA: TGTGCCAGTAGCATCCTAAGACAGCGCTCTGGAAACACCATATATTTT.